The 14 T cell receptor beta chains below all came from one sample that was sequenced in a study of cytomegalovirus exposure and HLA in healthy donors. PCR primers comprised 60 Vbeta and 13 Jbeta primers. This table comes from immunoSEQ multiplex PCR, and its TCRdb copy is limited to in-frame clones, with some not included. The sample yields approximately 110,000 clones, around 77% seen once. The source material was PBMCs. These receptors all come from a woman aged 40 to 49 in good health and CMV-seropositive.

This clone occurred once. V usage is TRBV28 and J usage is TRBJ1-5; the match to TRBD1 covers 8 bases. Trimming at V came to 5 bases and at J to 7 bases, leaving 13 bases not matched to a gene. Per the germline V gene, CDR1 is MDHEN and CDR2 is SYDVKM. This CDR3 region has 16 residues. The CDR3 sequence is CASSDQGQGGRQPQHF. CDR3 nucleotide sequence: TGTGCCAGCAGTGATCAAGGACAGGGAGGCCGGCAGCCCCAGCATTTT.

The chain employs TRBV27 and TRBJ2-2, with D perhaps TRBD1 (6 bases). CDR1 is MNHEY, CDR2 SMNVEV, per germline (reference sequence). Trimming took off 2 bases at V and 4 bases at J, with 11 bases between the two ends. The CDR3 runs to 15 residues. CDR3 DNA: TGTGCCAGCAGTTTAATGGGGGCGAGCACCGGGGAGCTGTTTTTT. This sequence encodes CASSLMGASTGELFF.

This clone was observed once. This chain joins TRBV4-1 and TRBJ1-2; TRBD1 matches at 7 bases. Germline values: CDR1 MGHRA, CDR2 YSYEKL. The CDR3 loop spans 15 amino acids. J lost 1 base, V lost 3 bases, and 5 bases had no gene match. CDR3 DNA sequence: TGCGCCAGCAGCCACGGGGGACAGATTAACTATGGCTACACCTTC. Amino acids: CASSHGGQINYGYTF.

The chain links TRBV28 to TRBJ1-2, with a weak D call TRBD1 (6 bases). Germline V gene data show CDR1 as MDHEN and CDR2 as SYDVKM. The CDR3 length is 15 residues. Trimming cost V 10 bases and J 4 bases, with 22 bases left between them. CDR3 nucleotide sequence: TGTGCCATCCTCGATGGGGGCGAGTCCTCCTATGGCTACACCTTC. Protein product: CAILDGGESSYGYTF.

With regard to this clone: Within the sample, other DNA sequences also encode this same CDR3. The chain recombines TRBV9 with TRBJ2-1, with 7 bases matching TRBD2. Germline V gene sequence: CDR1 SGDLS, CDR2 YYNGEE. CDR3 length: 16 amino acids. V was clipped by 3 bases and J by 0 bases; unmatched bases: 6. CDR3 sequence: CASSATSVSSYNEQFF. CDR3 nucleotide sequence: TGTGCCAGCAGCGCCACTAGCGTCAGCTCCTACAATGAGCAGTTCTTC.

This clone was picked up one time. The rearrangement joins TRBV5-6 to TRBJ1-1, with D unclear. V was shortened by 2 bases and J by 3 bases, with 8 bases between the two germline ends. Germline CDR1 SGHDT, CDR2 YYEEEE. The CDR3 is made up of 13 amino acids. The DNA of the CDR3 is TGTGCCAGCAGCTTCCGGGAGGACACTGAAGCTTTCTTT. Amino acid sequence: CASSFREDTEAFF.

The chain uses TRBV5-1 and TRBJ1-6, with TRBD1 as a possible D gene (5 bases). CDR3 length: 14 amino acids. Trimming pared 7 bases from V and 7 bases from J, leaving 15 bases between. Germline V gives CDR1 SGHRS, CDR2 YFSETQ. The CDR3 region is CASSTRGWNSPLHF. In DNA form, the CDR3 reads TGCGCCAGCTCCACCCGGGGGTGGAATTCACCCCTCCACTTT. Using reference TRBV5-1 and TRBJ1-6 for the parts outside the CDR3, the full variable domain is KAGVTQTPRYLIKTRGQQVTLSCSPISGHRSVSWYQQTPGQGLQFLFEYFSETQRNKGNFPGRFSGRQFSNSRSEMNVSTLELGDSALYLCASSTRGWNSPLHFGNGTRLTVT.

This chain uses TRBV28 with TRBJ2-7; D unclear. Germline loops: CDR1 MDHEN, CDR2 SYDVKM. CDR3 length: 12 residues. V shed 8 bases and J shed 0 bases, with 8 bases lying between them. The CDR3 sequence is CASRRSSYEQYF. The CDR3 nucleotides are TGTGCCAGCCGCAGAAGCTCCTACGAGCAGTACTTC.

The CDR3 loop reads CASSGLEIYEQYF. For the CDR3, the DNA is TGTGCCAGCAGCGGACTTGAGATCTACGAGCAGTACTTC. The rearrangement links TRBV5-6 to TRBJ2-7, with a weak D call TRBD2 (5 bases). The germline CDR1 and CDR2 sequences are SGHDT and YYEEEE. Trimming took 4 bases from V and 3 from J, leaving 11 bases between them. CDR3 length: 13 residues.

V usage is TRBV7-3 and J usage is TRBJ1-1; weak D call: TRBD1 (5 bases). The CDR3 consists of 15 residues. Per germline, CDR1 SGHTA and CDR2 FQGTGA. Trimming removed 6 bases from V and 1 base from J, with 15 bases in between. The CDR3 DNA is TGTGCCAGCAGGGGGGAGGGGTGGGCGAACACTGAAGCTTTCTTT. This codes for CASRGEGWANTEAFF. The full variable domain, its missing parts supplied by reference TRBV7-3 and TRBJ1-1, is GAGVSQTPSNKVTEKGKYVELRCDPISGHTALYWYRQSLGQGPEFLIYFQGTGAADDSGLPNDRFFAVRPEGSVSTLKIQRTERGDSAVYLCASRGEGWANTEAFFGQGTRLTVV.

In this sample, this clone turned up a few times. The CDR3: CASSSGQAIETQYF. CDR3 coding DNA: TGTGCCAGCAGCTCCGGACAGGCGATAGAGACCCAGTACTTC. The chain has TRBV5-5 and TRBJ2-5; 7 positions match TRBD1. CDR3 length: 14 amino acids. V dropped 3 bases and J dropped 4; count of bases not matched to a gene: 6. Germline V gene data show CDR1 as SGHKS and CDR2 as YYEKEE (reference sequence).

V gene TRBV2 combines with J gene TRBJ1-1; a possible D gene is TRBD1 (5 bases). The CDR3 is made up of 14 amino acids. V shed 6 bases and J shed 5 bases, with 16 bases lying between them. CDR1 and CDR2 (germline): SNHLY, FYNNEI. CDR3 protein: CASRGEGGRTEAFF. The CDR3 DNA reads as TGTGCCAGCAGAGGGGAGGGAGGGCGGACTGAAGCTTTCTTT.

This sequence joins TRBV14 and TRBJ1-4, with no clear D. The V gene lost 4 bases and the J gene lost 6 bases, with 9 bases spanning the gap. Germline CDR1 is SGHDN and CDR2 is FVKESK. The CDR3 is 13 amino acids. DNA of the CDR3: TGTGCCAGCAGCCGGGCCTACGATGAAAAACTGTTTTTT. This gives the protein CASSRAYDEKLFF. The variable domain in full, completed from reference TRBV14 and TRBJ1-4, reads EAGVTQFPSHSVIEKGQTVTLRCDPISGHDNLYWYRRVMGKEIKFLLHFVKESKQDESGMPNNRFLAERTGGTYSTLKVQPAELEDSGVYFCASSRAYDEKLFFGSGTQLSVL.

The chain uses TRBV11-2 and TRBJ1-5, with D unclear. The V end was cut by 1 base, the J end by 4 bases, with 5 bases between. There are 13 residues in the CDR3. Germline CDR1 reads SGHAT; CDR2 reads FQNNGV. The CDR3, as DNA: TGTGCCAGCAGCTTAGCCAATAATCAGCCCCAGCATTTT. Its protein is CASSLANNQPQHF.